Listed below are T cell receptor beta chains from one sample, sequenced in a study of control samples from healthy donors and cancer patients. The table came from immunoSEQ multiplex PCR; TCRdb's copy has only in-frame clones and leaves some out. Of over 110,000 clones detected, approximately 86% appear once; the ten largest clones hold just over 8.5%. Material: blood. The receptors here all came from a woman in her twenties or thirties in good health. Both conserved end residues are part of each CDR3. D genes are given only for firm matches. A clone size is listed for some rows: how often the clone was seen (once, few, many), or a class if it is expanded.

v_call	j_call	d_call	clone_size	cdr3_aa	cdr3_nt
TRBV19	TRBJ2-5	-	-	CASSSTPGAETQYF	TGTGCCAGTAGCTCCACCCCCGGGGCAGAGACCCAGTACTTC
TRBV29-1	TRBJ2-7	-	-	CSVEGHRVGESYEQYF	TGCAGCGTTGAAGGCCACAGGGTGGGAGAGTCCTACGAGCAGTACTTC
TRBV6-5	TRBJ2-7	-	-	CASSYSSSAPYEQYF	TGTGCCAGCAGTTACAGTTCTAGCGCGCCCTACGAGCAGTACTTC
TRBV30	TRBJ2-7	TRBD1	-	CAWDRDHEQYF	TGTGCCTGGGACAGGGACCACGAGCAGTACTTC
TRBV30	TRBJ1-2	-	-	CAWYTGIDYGYTF	TGTGCCTGGTACACAGGGATCGACTATGGCTACACCTTC
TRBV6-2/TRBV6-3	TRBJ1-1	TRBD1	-	CASSLWDRGHTEAFF	TGTGCCAGCAGCCTTTGGGACAGGGGGCACACTGAAGCTTTCTTT
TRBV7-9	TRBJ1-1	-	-	CASSLVFGRSNTEAFF	TGTGCCAGCAGCTTAGTCTTTGGACGGAGTAACACTGAAGCTTTCTTT
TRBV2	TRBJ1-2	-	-	CASSGDSGYTF	TGTGCCAGCAGCGGCGACAGTGGCTACACCTTC
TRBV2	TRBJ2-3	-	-	CASRAERTDTQYF	TGTGCCAGCAGGGCGGAGAGAACAGATACGCAGTATTTT
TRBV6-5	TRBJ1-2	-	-	CASTGDHANYGYTF	TGTGCCTCCACGGGCGATCACGCTAACTATGGCTACACCTTC
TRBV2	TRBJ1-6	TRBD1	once	CASRLQGAAYNSPLHF	TGTGCCAGCAGATTACAGGGGGCGGCCTATAATTCACCCCTCCACTTT
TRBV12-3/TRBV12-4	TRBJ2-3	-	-	CASSLEDYATQYF	TGTGCCAGCAGTTTAGAGGACTATGCTACGCAGTATTTT
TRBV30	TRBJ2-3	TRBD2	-	CAWSLGLAGAADTQYF	TGTGCCTGGAGCTTGGGACTAGCGGGAGCCGCAGATACGCAGTATTTT
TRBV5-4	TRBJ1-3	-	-	CASSLAQREDTIYF	TGTGCCAGCAGCTTGGCGCAGAGGGAGGACACCATATATTTT
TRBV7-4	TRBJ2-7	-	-	CASSFVSGSSYEQYF	TGTGCCAGCAGCTTCGTTTCGGGGTCCTCCTACGAGCAGTACTTC
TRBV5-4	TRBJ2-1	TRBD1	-	CASSLGGQGINEQFF	TGTGCCAGCAGCTTGGGGGGACAGGGGATCAATGAGCAGTTCTTC
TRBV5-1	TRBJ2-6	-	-	CASSLGGALRSGANVLTF	TGCGCCAGCAGCTTGGGGGGCGCCCTTCGATCTGGGGCCAACGTCCTGACTTTC
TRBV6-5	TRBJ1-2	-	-	CASSGNYGYTF	TGTGCCAGCAGCGGGAACTATGGCTACACCTTC
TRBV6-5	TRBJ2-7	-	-	CASSYSERVTYEQYF	TGTGCCAGCAGTTACTCCGAAAGGGTTACCTACGAGCAGTACTTC
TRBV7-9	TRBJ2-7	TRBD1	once	CASSSFGTGGFLPYYEQYF	TGTGCCAGCAGCTCTTTCGGGACAGGGGGCTTCCTCCCCTACTACGAGCAGTACTTC
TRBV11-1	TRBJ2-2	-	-	CASSLEWSANTGELFF	TGTGCCAGCAGCTTAGAATGGTCAGCGAACACCGGGGAGCTGTTTTTT
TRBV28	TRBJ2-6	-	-	CASTQGWALSGANVLTF	TGTGCCAGCACCCAAGGCTGGGCTCTCTCTGGGGCCAACGTCCTGACTTTC
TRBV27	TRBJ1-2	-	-	CASSLLGNYGYTF	TGTGCCAGCAGTTTACTAGGGAACTATGGCTACACCTTC
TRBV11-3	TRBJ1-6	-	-	CASSSQTGSPLHF	TGTGCCAGCAGCTCCCAAACAGGTTCACCCCTCCACTTT
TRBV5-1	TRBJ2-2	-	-	CASSLGTPNTGELFF	TGCGCCAGCAGCTTGGGGACTCCGAACACCGGGGAGCTGTTTTTT